This TCR beta chain was sequenced in a study of PD-L1 blockade in urothelial cancer. Time point denoted: pretreatment peripheral blood. Libraries were prepared by immunoSEQ multiplex PCR; TCRdb keeps only in-frame clonotypes and omits some of them. The sample includes about 52,000 clones, around 80% of them seen just once. The sample here was PBMCs, taken around atezolizumab (anti-PD-L1) treatment. This TCR derives from a man aged 65 to 79 with urothelial cancer.

The CDR3 sequence: CASSVGTSRGLGDTQYF. In DNA, the CDR3 is TGTGCCAGCAGCGTAGGAACTAGTAGGGGGCTTGGAGATACGCAGTATTTT. The rearrangement links TRBV9 to TRBJ2-3; 7 bases agree with TRBD1. From germline, CDR1 is SGDLS and CDR2 YYNGEE. V trimming: 0 bases; J trimming: 5 bases; junction bases outside the gene matches: 12. The CDR3 loop spans 17 amino acids.